This is a list of T cell receptor beta chains from one sample in a study of regulatory T cells in long-lasting Graves disease. TCRdb redid the calling of the multiplex PCR reads with MiXCR, one entry per CDR3 protein. The sample consists of 390,000 or so distinct CDR3 sequences, roughly 23% of them appearing once. The sequences come from peripheral blood mononuclear cells (PBMCs), collected when the disease was refractory, from a patient treated with antithyroid drugs. These receptors originate from a woman aged 40 to 50 with Graves disease. Both conserved end residues are part of each CDR3. Each record gives: clone size, V gene, D gene, J gene, CDR3 protein, CDR3 DNA. The D gene is left open where the match is weak. Not every row has a clone size; where given, it reads once, few, many or a size class.

NA	TRBV5-4	TRBD1	TRBJ2-3	CASSIGQGMRTDTQYF	TGTGCCAGCAGCATTGGACAGGGAATGAGGACAGATACGCAGTATTTT
many	TRBV10-1	NA	TRBJ1-1	CASSDPNTEAFF	TGCGCCAGCAGTGACCCGAACACTGAAGCTTTCTTT
few	TRBV20-1	NA	TRBJ2-2	CSARMLSNTGELFF	TGCAGTGCTAGAATGTTGTCGAACACCGGGGAGCTGTTTTTT
NA	TRBV15	TRBD1	TRBJ1-5	CATSKGGGYDRPQHF	TGTGCCACCAGCAAGGGAGGGGGCTACGATCGGCCCCAGCATTTT
NA	TRBV20-1	NA	TRBJ2-7	CSAPQRQGTYEQYF	TGCAGTGCTCCCCAGCGACAAGGAACCTACGAGCAGTACTTC
many	TRBV11-2	TRBD1	TRBJ2-5	CASSLGQQETQYF	TGTGCCAGCAGCTTGGGACAGCAAGAGACCCAGTACTTC
many	TRBV28	NA	TRBJ2-5	CASSPLGGQVAPRETQYF	TGTGCCAGCAGTCCTCTGGGAGGACAGGTGGCCCCGAGAGAGACCCAGTACTTC
few	TRBV6-1	NA	TRBJ2-2	CASRFSSAGELFF	TGTGCCAGCAGATTTTCCAGCGCTGGGGAGCTGTTTTTT
many	TRBV28	NA	TRBJ2-7	CASSYPGTPTYEQYF	TGTGCCAGCAGTTATCCCGGGACACCTACCTACGAGCAGTACTTC
once	TRBV7-9	NA	TRBJ2-2	CASSFQNPANTGELFF	TGTGCCAGCAGCTTCCAGAATCCCGCGAACACCGGGGAGCTGTTTTTT
NA	TRBV2	NA	TRBJ1-5	CASSMGVRQPQHF	TGTGCCAGCAGCATGGGGGTGCGGCAGCCCCAGCATTTT
many	TRBV11-3	TRBD2	TRBJ2-2	CASSSSGGLDLFF	TGTGCCAGCAGCTCTAGCGGGGGTCTCGATCTGTTTTTT
many	TRBV20-1	TRBD2	TRBJ2-7	CSAIAGPAREQYF	TGCAGTGCTATAGCGGGACCCGCCCGGGAGCAGTACTTC
many	TRBV6-1	NA	TRBJ2-5	CASSEARVSGETQYF	TGTGCCAGCAGTGAAGCGCGCGTTTCAGGAGAGACCCAGTACTTC
many	TRBV7-2	NA	TRBJ1-5	CASSRRWGASNQPQHF	TGTGCCAGCAGCCGTAGATGGGGGGCGAGCAATCAGCCCCAGCATTTT
NA	TRBV11-2	NA	TRBJ2-3	CASSYRWSTDTQYF	TGTGCCAGCAGCTACAGGTGGAGCACAGATACGCAGTATTTT
few	TRBV6-5	NA	TRBJ1-4	CASSYMGRGEKLFF	TGTGCCAGCAGTTATATGGGGCGGGGTGAAAAACTGTTTTTT
many	TRBV15	TRBD2	TRBJ2-2	CATSPRTSGSPELFF	TGTGCCACCAGCCCTCGGACTAGCGGGAGCCCGGAGCTGTTTTTT
NA	TRBV7-2	NA	TRBJ1-4	CASSSSVKLFF	TGTGCCAGCAGCTCCTCGGTAAAACTGTTTTTT
few	TRBV6-1	NA	TRBJ2-2	CASSPWNTGELFF	TGTGCCAGCAGTCCTTGGAACACCGGGGAGCTGTTTTTT
few	TRBV20-1	TRBD2	TRBJ2-7	CSASGLAEKDEQYF	TGCAGTGCTTCGGGACTAGCGGAAAAGGACGAGCAGTACTTC
NA	TRBV7-2	TRBD2	TRBJ2-1	CASSLVLTGLADYNEQFF	TGTGCCAGCAGCTTAGTCCTGACCGGACTAGCGGATTACAATGAGCAGTTCTTC
many	TRBV28	TRBD1	TRBJ1-3	CASSQDRVAGNTIYF	TGTGCCAGCAGTCAAGACAGGGTAGCTGGAAACACCATATATTTT
NA	TRBV6-1	NA	TRBJ2-7	CASSEGISTAYEQYF	TGTGCCAGCAGTGAAGGGATCTCCACAGCCTACGAGCAGTACTTC
few	TRBV9	TRBD2	TRBJ2-7	CASSPSGRSYEQYF	TGTGCCAGCAGCCCTAGCGGGAGGAGCTACGAGCAGTACTTC
once	TRBV19	NA	TRBJ2-1	CASSPNTGNEQFF	TGTGCCAGTAGTCCGAATACGGGGAATGAGCAGTTCTTC
many	TRBV28	NA	TRBJ1-5	CASTRGGNQPQHF	TGTGCCAGCACCAGAGGGGGCAATCAGCCCCAGCATTTT
few	TRBV5-1	NA	TRBJ1-2	CASSLGGLGRINYGYTF	TGCGCCAGCAGCTTGGGGGGGCTCGGACGGATTAACTATGGCTACACCTTC